This passage covers 32 T cell receptor beta chains from one sample sequenced in a study of blood T cell repertoires in COVID-19. Libraries were prepared by immunoSEQ multiplex PCR; TCRdb keeps only in-frame clonotypes and omits some of them. The sample comprises approximately 100,000 clones, around 88% of which are singletons, and less than 4.5% rests with the top ten. The sample consisted of peripheral blood. These receptors all come from a human donor in a cohort sampled during active COVID-19.

V and J are TRBV5-1 and TRBJ2-2, with 14 bases that match TRBD2. Germline V gene lookup returns CDR1 SGHRS and CDR2 YFSETQ. V was pared by 4 bases and J by 6 bases, with 11 bases of the junction left unmatched. CDR3 length: 18 amino acids. This chain's CDR3 is CASSPGLAGAWPAGELFF. The CDR3 DNA follows: TGCGCCAGCAGCCCGGGACTAGCGGGAGCATGGCCCGCCGGGGAGCTGTTTTTT. The whole variable domain, filled in from reference TRBV5-1 and TRBJ2-2, reads KAGVTQTPRYLIKTRGQQVTLSCSPISGHRSVSWYQQTPGQGLQFLFEYFSETQRNKGNFPGRFSGRQFSNSRSEMNVSTLELGDSALYLCASSPGLAGAWPAGELFFGEGSRLTVL.

This sequence joins TRBV6-5 and TRBJ1-3, with 7 bases matching TRBD1. Germline loops: CDR1 MNHEY, CDR2 SVGAGI. The trim removed 0 bases at V and 4 bases at J, leaving 3 bases unmatched. The CDR3 length is 15 residues. DNA for the CDR3: TGTGCCAGCAGTTACTCGACAGGGACGGGAAACACCATATATTTT. Protein: CASSYSTGTGNTIYF.

This chain connects TRBV6-5 to TRBJ1-5; TRBD1 might be the D (6 bases). Germline loops: CDR1 MNHEY, CDR2 SVGAGI. This CDR3 spans 14 amino acids. With 4 bases removed from V and 2 bases from J, the gap between germline ends came to 9 bases. The CDR3 DNA reads TGTGCCAGCAGTTGGGAGGGGGGCAATCAGCCCCAGCATTTT. Residues: CASSWEGGNQPQHF.

This chain links TRBV12-5 with TRBJ1-1; D may be TRBD1 (5 bases). Germline V CDR1 and CDR2: LGHNT, FRNRAP. V lost 7 bases, J lost 7 bases, and 16 bases lay in between. CDR3 length: 13 amino acids. CDR3 sequence: CASAARGVYEAFF. CDR3 nucleotide sequence: TGTGCTAGTGCCGCTCGGGGGGTCTATGAAGCTTTCTTT.

The chain joins TRBV7-8 to TRBJ2-1; 14 bases are shared with TRBD2. This CDR3 region has 16 residues. Germline assignment: CDR1 SGHVS and CDR2 FQNEAQ. After removal of 5 bases from V and 6 bases from J, the junction contained 6 bases not matched to a gene. The CDR3 coding sequence is TGTGCCAGCAGCGGCTGGACTAGCGGGAGGCCCAATGAGCAGTTCTTC. Protein product: CASSGWTSGRPNEQFF. The variable domain in full, with the rest retrieved from reference TRBV7-8 and TRBJ2-1, is GAGVSQSPRYKVAKRGQDVALRCDPISGHVSLFWYQQALGQGPEFLTYFQNEAQLDKSGLPSDRFFAERPEGSVSTLKIQRTQQEDSAVYLCASSGWTSGRPNEQFFGPGTRLTVL.

The chain carries TRBV7-9 and TRBJ2-7; the match to TRBD1 covers 9 bases. V gave up 5 bases and J gave up 3 bases; unmatched junction bases: 5. Germline V gives CDR1 SEHNR, CDR2 FQNEAQ (reference sequence). The CDR3 sequence is 14 residues long. CDR3 loop: CASSAGTGNYEQYF. For the CDR3, the DNA is TGTGCCAGCAGCGCCGGGACAGGGAACTACGAGCAGTACTTC.

The chain combines TRBV29-1 with TRBJ2-7; D perhaps matches TRBD1 (5 bases). Trimming took off 0 bases at V and 5 bases at J, with 14 bases between the two ends. The length of the CDR3 is 14 residues. Per the germline V gene, CDR1 is SQVTM and CDR2 is ANQGSEA. The CDR3 region has the DNA TGCAGCGTTGAAGATCGGGCAGGGCAGCACGAGCAGTACTTC. As protein: CSVEDRAGQHEQYF.

The V and J genes are TRBV19 and TRBJ1-1, with D perhaps matching TRBD1 (5 bases). The CDR3 runs 14 residues. V lost 3 bases and J 5 bases, leaving 13 bases between the germline ends. CDR1 is LNHDA and CDR2 is SQIVND in the germline V gene (reference sequence). In DNA, the CDR3 is TGTGCCAGTAGTATTCGGGGAGGGACGACTGAAGCTTTCTTT. Its protein is CASSIRGGTTEAFF.

The chain combines TRBV13 with TRBJ2-2, with a tentative D call TRBD1 (6 bases). In germline, CDR1 is PRHDT, CDR2 FYEKMQ (reference sequence). This CDR3 spans 17 amino acids. The V and J ends lost 4 bases and 0 bases respectively, with 15 bases between them. The CDR3 DNA follows: TGTGCCAGCAGCTCATCCTGGGACATTGCGAACACCGGGGAGCTGTTTTTT. Its translation: CASSSSWDIANTGELFF. The variable domain in full, completed from reference TRBV13 and TRBJ2-2, reads AAGVIQSPRHLIKEKRETATLKCYPIPRHDTVYWYQQGPGQDPQFLISFYEKMQSDKGSIPDRFSAQQFSDYHSELNMSSLELGDSALYFCASSSSWDIANTGELFFGEGSRLTVL.

The chain couples TRBV7-9 to TRBJ2-3, with 9 bases matching TRBD2. The V gene end was trimmed by 5 bases and the J gene end by 3 bases; junction bases not matched to a gene: 12. Per germline, CDR1 SEHNR and CDR2 FQNEAQ (reference sequence). This CDR3 is built from 17 residues. In DNA, the CDR3 is TGTGCCAGCAGCCCTAGAAGCAGCGGGGGGTGGACAGATACGCAGTATTTT. The encoded protein is CASSPRSSGGWTDTQYF.

The chain links TRBV9 to TRBJ1-1; no reliable D call. V lost 0 bases to trimming and J lost 10 bases, with 10 bases between them. Germline V gene data show CDR1 as SGDLS and CDR2 as YYNGEE. The CDR3 totals 12 residues. Here the CDR3 reads CASSVAEEGAFF. CDR3 nucleotide sequence: TGTGCCAGCAGCGTAGCTGAGGAAGGAGCTTTCTTT.

The chain couples TRBV3-1 (or the pseudogene TRBV3-2) to TRBJ2-7, with 10 bases identical to TRBD2. Looked up from germline, CDR1 is LGHDT and CDR2 is YNNKEL (reference sequence). V lost 3 bases, J lost 8 bases, and 7 bases stayed unmatched. The CDR3 consists of 14 residues. CDR3 residues: CASSHLPSGGKQYF. In DNA, the CDR3 is TGTGCCAGCAGCCACCTGCCTAGCGGGGGAAAGCAGTACTTC.

This clone has more than one count but fewer than ten. The gene calls are TRBV7-9 and TRBJ2-7, with 8 bases aligning to TRBD1. Unmatched junction bases numbered 5, after V lost 4 bases and J lost 6 bases. The CDR3 is 13 amino acids. CDR1 is SEHNR and CDR2 is FQNEAQ in the germline V gene (reference sequence). The CDR3 is CASSYGTGGEQYF. The DNA of the CDR3 is TGTGCCAGCAGCTACGGGACAGGAGGCGAGCAGTACTTC.

This chain uses TRBV25-1 with TRBJ2-1, with D maybe TRBD1 (5 bases). Germline V gene lookup returns CDR1 MGHDK and CDR2 SYGVNS. CDR3 length: 14 amino acids. Trimming pared 2 bases from V and 5 bases from J, leaving 10 bases between. CDR3 sequence: CASSEVGQHNEQFF. CDR3 sequence (DNA): TGTGCCAGCAGTGAAGTAGGACAACACAATGAGCAGTTCTTC.

The chain carries TRBV7-6 and TRBJ2-7; weak D call: TRBD2 (6 bases). The germline V gene encodes CDR1 SGHVS and CDR2 FNYEAQ. The germline V and J ends were trimmed by 0 bases and 4 bases, with 16 bases remaining between them. The CDR3 has 16 residues. The CDR3 DNA reads TGTGCCAGCAGCTTAGCGGTTAGCGGAAAGGGTTACGAGCAGTACTTC. Its translation is CASSLAVSGKGYEQYF.

The CDR3 region is CASSLLAAYTDTQYF. The CDR3 nucleotides read TGTGCCAGCAGCCTACTAGCGGCTTACACAGATACGCAGTATTTT. The chain uses TRBV7-2 and TRBJ2-3, with TRBD2 matching 8 bases. Germline assignment: CDR1 SGHTA and CDR2 FQGNSA. The CDR3 consists of 15 residues. V was clipped by 5 bases and J by 2 bases; unmatched bases: 6.

This chain connects TRBV4-1 to TRBJ2-2; perhaps TRBD1 as D (6 bases). The CDR3 has 15 amino acids. Per the germline V gene, CDR1 is MGHRA and CDR2 is YSYEKL. The germline V and J ends were trimmed by 4 bases and 2 bases, with 11 bases remaining between them. The CDR3 bases are TGCGCCAGCAGCCCTCGACAGGCTAACACCGGGGAGCTGTTTTTT. Protein product: CASSPRQANTGELFF.

This clone was observed once. The chain uses TRBV5-8 and TRBJ1-2; 8 positions agree with TRBD1. With V trimmed by 0 bases and J by 4 bases, 17 bases remained unmatched. Germline V gene sequence: CDR1 SGHTS, CDR2 YDEGEE. This CDR3 contains 19 residues. CDR3 nucleotide sequence: TGTGCCAGCAGCTTGGCCTTAGTGGACAGGGAGTCCCTTACCTATGGCTACACCTTC. It translates to CASSLALVDRESLTYGYTF.

The rearrangement joins TRBV4-2 to TRBJ1-1; D gene unclear. Deletions cut 4 bases from V and 1 base from J, with 10 bases between. The CDR3 has 14 amino acids. In germline, CDR1 is LGHNA, CDR2 YNFKEQ. CDR3 loop: CASSPPGWNTEAFF. The DNA for the CDR3 is TGTGCCAGCAGCCCTCCGGGGTGGAACACTGAAGCTTTCTTT.

The genes are TRBV28 and TRBJ2-1, with D perhaps TRBD1 (7 bases). The CDR3 totals 14 residues. Germline CDR1 reads MDHEN; CDR2 reads SYDVKM. The ends were cut back, 2 bases at V and 8 bases at J, with 13 bases in the middle. The CDR3: CASSLGSGGHEQFF. The CDR3 DNA reads TGTGCCAGCAGTTTAGGTTCAGGGGGGCATGAGCAGTTCTTC. Full variable domain (missing parts from reference TRBV28 and TRBJ2-1): DVKVTQSSRYLVKRTGEKVFLECVQDMDHENMFWYRQDPGLGLRLIYFSYDVKMKEKGDIPEGYSVSREKKERFSLILESASTNQTSMYLCASSLGSGGHEQFFGPGTRLTVL.

CDR3: CASSSPGLTYEQYF. The CDR3 nucleotides read TGTGCCAGCAGCTCACCTGGCCTGACCTACGAGCAGTACTTC. This chain joins TRBV27 and TRBJ2-7; D unclear. CDR3 size: 14 residues. V shed 6 bases and J shed 2 bases, with 14 bases lying between them. In germline, CDR1 is MNHEY, CDR2 SMNVEV (reference sequence).

The CDR3, as DNA: TGTGCCACAGGACACCGAATGGGAGAGACCCAGTACTTC. Translating gives CATGHRMGETQYF. The rearrangement joins TRBV14 to TRBJ2-5; possibly TRBD1 for D (5 bases). The CDR3 has 13 amino acids. The germline V gene encodes CDR1 SGHDN and CDR2 FVKESK. Trimming removed 10 bases at V and 4 bases at J, with 16 bases between.

The chain joins TRBV7-8 to TRBJ2-7; tentatively, D is TRBD1 (5 bases). With 6 bases removed from V and 2 bases from J, the gap between germline ends came to 14 bases. The CDR3 extends over 14 amino acids. Germline V gives CDR1 SGHVS, CDR2 FQNEAQ. The CDR3 region is CASRSTLGAYEQYF. Here the CDR3 DNA reads TGTGCCAGCAGGTCAACTCTAGGGGCCTACGAGCAGTACTTC.

The chain carries TRBV7-6 and TRBJ2-1; TRBD2 agrees at 10 bases. This CDR3 has 15 amino acids. Losses at the gene ends were 5 bases for V and 5 bases for J; bases not matched to a gene: 6. CDR1 SGHVS and CDR2 FNYEAQ come from the germline V gene. CDR3 region: CASSPGTSANNEQFF. CDR3 DNA: TGTGCCAGCAGCCCCGGGACTAGCGCTAACAATGAGCAGTTCTTC.

This clone was recorded once. The V call is TRBV4-2, the J call TRBJ1-2, with TRBD1 matching 7 bases. This CDR3 has 18 amino acids. Losses at the gene ends were 0 bases for V and 0 bases for J; bases not matched to a gene: 10. The germline V gene has CDR1 LGHNA and CDR2 YNFKEQ. The CDR3 reads CASSQDPGQTRANYGYTF. The CDR3 coding sequence is TGTGCCAGCAGCCAAGACCCGGGACAGACAAGAGCTAACTATGGCTACACCTTC.

This chain links TRBV30 with TRBJ1-1, with D perhaps matching TRBD1 (6 bases). Germline CDR1 and CDR2: GTSNPN and SVGIG (reference sequence). CDR3 length: 14 amino acids. V shed 5 bases and J shed 1 base, with 14 bases lying between them. DNA for the CDR3: TGTGCCTGGTTACCGGGACACCCGAACACTGAAGCTTTCTTT. As protein: CAWLPGHPNTEAFF.

The chain recombines TRBV19 with TRBJ1-5; the D is unclear. The ends were cut back, 2 bases at V and 9 bases at J, with 14 bases in the middle. The CDR3 spans 14 residues. CDR1 LNHDA and CDR2 SQIVND come from the germline V gene (reference sequence). The CDR3 nucleotides are TGTGCCAGTAGTATATTAGTCCCCTTAAGGCCCCAGCATTTT. Translating gives CASSILVPLRPQHF.

The rearrangement links TRBV4-2 to TRBJ2-3; 9 bases agree with TRBD2. CDR1 LGHNA and CDR2 YNFKEQ come from the germline V gene. The trim removed 1 base at V and 4 bases at J, leaving 6 bases unmatched. This CDR3 has 16 amino acids. CDR3 loop: CASSQVASGAADTQYF. As DNA, the CDR3 is TGTGCCAGCAGCCAAGTTGCTAGCGGGGCCGCAGATACGCAGTATTTT.

This rearrangement joins TRBV7-2 to TRBJ2-6; 7 bases agree with TRBD2. This CDR3 is built from 19 residues. The V and J ends lost 2 bases and 0 bases, in that order; junction bases with no gene match: 10. Germline-derived CDR1 and CDR2 are SGHTA and FQGNSA. This CDR3 is CASSLSVGGSLSGANVLTF. The CDR3 region has the DNA TGTGCCAGCAGCTTATCAGTAGGCGGGAGCCTCTCTGGGGCCAACGTCCTGACTTTC. Drawing the rest from reference TRBV7-2 and TRBJ2-6, the complete variable domain is GAGVSQSPSNKVTEKGKDVELRCDPISGHTALYWYRQSLGQGLEFLIYFQGNSAPDKSGLPSDRFSAERTGGSVSTLTIQRTQQEDSAVYLCASSLSVGGSLSGANVLTFGAGSRLTVL.

V is TRBV9 and J is TRBJ1-5, with TRBD1 matching over 8 bases. Germline lookup yields CDR1 SGDLS and CDR2 YYNGEE. The CDR3 runs 15 residues. V shed 2 bases, J shed 2 bases, and the junction held 3 bases outside the gene matches. In DNA, the CDR3 is TGTGCCAGCAGCGTCACACAGGGGGGCAATCAGCCCCAGCATTTT. As protein: CASSVTQGGNQPQHF. The full variable domain, rest sourced from reference TRBV9 and TRBJ1-5, is DSGVTQTPKHLITATGQRVTLRCSPRSGDLSVYWYQQSLDQGLQFLIQYYNGEERAKGNILERFSAQQFPDLHSELNLSSLELGDSALYFCASSVTQGGNQPQHFGDGTRLSIL.

This clone showed up just once. The rearrangement uses TRBV13 and TRBJ2-3, with 8 bases identical to TRBD2. Trimming removed 5 bases from V and 1 base from J; junction bases left unmatched: 5. The CDR3 runs to 15 residues. Germline CDR1 reads PRHDT; CDR2 reads FYEKMQ (reference sequence). CDR3 residues: CASSLRTSRTDTQYF. The CDR3 DNA is TGTGCCAGCAGCCTCCGGACTAGCCGCACAGATACGCAGTATTTT. The complete variable domain, with remaining parts taken from reference TRBV13 and TRBJ2-3, reads AAGVIQSPRHLIKEKRETATLKCYPIPRHDTVYWYQQGPGQDPQFLISFYEKMQSDKGSIPDRFSAQQFSDYHSELNMSSLELGDSALYFCASSLRTSRTDTQYFGPGTRLTVL.

The chain links TRBV24-1 to TRBJ2-1; tentatively, D is TRBD1 (5 bases). The germline V and J ends were trimmed by 0 bases and 2 bases, with 13 bases remaining between them. CDR1 and CDR2 (germline): KGHDR, SFDVKD. The CDR3 runs 17 residues. The CDR3, as DNA: TGTGCCACCAGTGATTTGCTGGCCAGGGTCCCCTACAATGAGCAGTTCTTC. It yields the protein CATSDLLARVPYNEQFF.